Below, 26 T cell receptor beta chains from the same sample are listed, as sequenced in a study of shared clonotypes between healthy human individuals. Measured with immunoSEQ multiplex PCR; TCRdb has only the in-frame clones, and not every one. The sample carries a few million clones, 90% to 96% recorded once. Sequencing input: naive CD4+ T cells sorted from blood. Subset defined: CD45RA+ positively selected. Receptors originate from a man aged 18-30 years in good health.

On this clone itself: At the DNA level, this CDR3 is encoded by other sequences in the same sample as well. This CDR3 reads CAWERQGNTEAFF. The DNA of the CDR3 is TGTGCCTGGGAGAGACAGGGAAACACTGAAGCTTTCTTT. The rearrangement uses TRBV30 and TRBJ1-1; 7 bases map to TRBD1. The CDR3 sequence is 13 residues long. Germline V lookup: CDR1 GTSNPN, CDR2 SVGIG (reference sequence). The junction had 5 bases not matched to a gene; V was cut back by 5 bases and J by 2 bases.

The CDR3 nucleotides read TGTGCCAGCAGTGGCCCTCCACAGGGGGCCTACGAGCAGTACTTC. Encoded protein: CASSGPPQGAYEQYF. The chain has TRBV25-1 and TRBJ2-7; 8 bases are shared with TRBD1. Looked up from germline, CDR1 is MGHDK and CDR2 is SYGVNS. This CDR3 has 15 residues. The J segment lost 2 bases and the V segment lost 4 bases, leaving 7 bases of the junction unmatched.

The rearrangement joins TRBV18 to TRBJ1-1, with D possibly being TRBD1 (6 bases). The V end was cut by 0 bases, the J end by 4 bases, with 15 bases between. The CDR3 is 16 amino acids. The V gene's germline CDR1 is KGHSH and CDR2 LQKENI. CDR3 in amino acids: CASSPPSGGMGTEAFF. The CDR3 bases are TGTGCCAGCTCACCACCCTCGGGGGGCATGGGCACTGAAGCTTTCTTT.

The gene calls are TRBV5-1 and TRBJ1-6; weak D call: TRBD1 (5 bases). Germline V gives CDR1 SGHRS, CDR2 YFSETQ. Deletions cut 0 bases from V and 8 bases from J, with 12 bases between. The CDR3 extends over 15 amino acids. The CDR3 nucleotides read TGCGCCAGCAGCTTGGAAGCAGGGTCATATTCACCCCTCCACTTT. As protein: CASSLEAGSYSPLHF.

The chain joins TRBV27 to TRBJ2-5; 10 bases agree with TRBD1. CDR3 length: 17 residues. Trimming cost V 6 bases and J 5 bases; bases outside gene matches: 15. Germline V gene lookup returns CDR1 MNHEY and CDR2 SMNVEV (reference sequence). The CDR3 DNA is TGTGCCAGCAGCAGAGATCTGACAGGGGGCGGGGAGGAGACCCAGTACTTC. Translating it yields CASSRDLTGGGEETQYF.

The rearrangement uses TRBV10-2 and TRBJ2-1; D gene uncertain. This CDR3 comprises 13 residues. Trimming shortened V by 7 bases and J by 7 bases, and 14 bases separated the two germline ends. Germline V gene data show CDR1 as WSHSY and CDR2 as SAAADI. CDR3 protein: CASKEILPNEQFF. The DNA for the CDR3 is TGCGCCAGCAAGGAAATTCTGCCAAATGAGCAGTTCTTC.

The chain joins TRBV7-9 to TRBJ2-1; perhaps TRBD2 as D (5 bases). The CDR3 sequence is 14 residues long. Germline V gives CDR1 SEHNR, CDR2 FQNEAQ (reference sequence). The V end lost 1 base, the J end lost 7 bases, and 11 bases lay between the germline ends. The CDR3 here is CASSLGNGENEQFF. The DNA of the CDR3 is TGTGCCAGCAGCTTAGGGAATGGGGAGAATGAGCAGTTCTTC. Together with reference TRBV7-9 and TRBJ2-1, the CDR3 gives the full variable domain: DTGVSQNPRHKITKRGQNVTFRCDPISEHNRLYWYRQTLGQGPEFLTYFQNEAQLEKSRLLSDRFSAERPKGSFSTLEIQRTEQGDSAMYLCASSLGNGENEQFFGPGTRLTVL.

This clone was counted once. The CDR3 DNA is TGCGCCAGCAGCCAAGAGGCAGCCTCCTACGAGCAGTACTTC. Translated: CASSQEAASYEQYF. The chain links TRBV4-3 to TRBJ2-7, with D hard to call. Trimming left V 0 bases short and J 0 bases short, with 6 bases between. This CDR3 region has 14 residues. Germline CDR1 reads LGHNA; CDR2 reads YSLEER.

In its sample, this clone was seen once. CDR3 residues: CASSDRLVQTQYF. CDR3 nucleotides: TGTGCCAGCAGTGATCGGCTAGTTCAGACCCAGTACTTC. The chain has TRBV2 and TRBJ2-5; no definite D call. Per germline, CDR1 SNHLY and CDR2 FYNNEI. V shed 3 bases and J shed 6 bases, with 11 bases lying between them. The CDR3 length is 13 residues. The variable domain in full, completed from reference TRBV2 and TRBJ2-5, reads EPEVTQTPSHQVTQMGQEVILRCVPISNHLYFYWYRQILGQKVEFLVSFYNNEISEKSEIFDDQFSVERPDGSNFTLKIRSTKLEDSAMYFCASSDRLVQTQYFGPGTRLLVL.

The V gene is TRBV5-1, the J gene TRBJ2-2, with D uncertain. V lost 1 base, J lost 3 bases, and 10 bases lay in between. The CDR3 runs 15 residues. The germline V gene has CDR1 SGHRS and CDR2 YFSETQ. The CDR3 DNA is TGCGCCAGCAGCTTGATTGGGATGGACACCGGGGAGCTGTTTTTT. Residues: CASSLIGMDTGELFF. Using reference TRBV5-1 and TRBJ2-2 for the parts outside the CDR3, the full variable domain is KAGVTQTPRYLIKTRGQQVTLSCSPISGHRSVSWYQQTPGQGLQFLFEYFSETQRNKGNFPGRFSGRQFSNSRSEMNVSTLELGDSALYLCASSLIGMDTGELFFGEGSRLTVL.

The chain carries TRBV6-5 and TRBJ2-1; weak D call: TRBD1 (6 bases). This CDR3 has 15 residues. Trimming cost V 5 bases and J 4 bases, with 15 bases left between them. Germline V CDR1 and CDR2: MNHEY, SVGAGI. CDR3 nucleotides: TGTGCCAGCAGTATCCTAGGACAGTCTTACAATGAGCAGTTCTTC. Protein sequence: CASSILGQSYNEQFF.

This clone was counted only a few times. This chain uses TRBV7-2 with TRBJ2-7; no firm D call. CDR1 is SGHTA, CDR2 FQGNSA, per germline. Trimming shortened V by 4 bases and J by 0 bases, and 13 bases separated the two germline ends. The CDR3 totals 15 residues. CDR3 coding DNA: TGTGCCAGCAGCTCCCCCCTCGCAGCCTCCTACGAGCAGTACTTC. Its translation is CASSSPLAASYEQYF.

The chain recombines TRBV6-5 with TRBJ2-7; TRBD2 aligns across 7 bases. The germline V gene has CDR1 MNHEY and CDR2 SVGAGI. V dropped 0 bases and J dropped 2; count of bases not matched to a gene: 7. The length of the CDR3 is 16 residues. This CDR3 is CASSYSSSGLTYEQYF. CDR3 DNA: TGTGCCAGCAGTTACTCGAGTAGCGGGCTTACCTACGAGCAGTACTTC.

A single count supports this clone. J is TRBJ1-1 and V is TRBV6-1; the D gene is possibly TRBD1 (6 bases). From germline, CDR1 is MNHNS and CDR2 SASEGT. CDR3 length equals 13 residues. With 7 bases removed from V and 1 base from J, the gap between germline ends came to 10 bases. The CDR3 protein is CASIGQPNTEAFF. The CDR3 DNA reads TGTGCCAGCATCGGACAGCCGAACACTGAAGCTTTCTTT.

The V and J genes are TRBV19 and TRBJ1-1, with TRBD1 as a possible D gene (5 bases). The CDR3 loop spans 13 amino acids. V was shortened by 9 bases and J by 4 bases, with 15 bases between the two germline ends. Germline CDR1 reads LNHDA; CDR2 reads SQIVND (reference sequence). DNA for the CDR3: TGTGCCAGCCTCTTTAGGGGTGGCACTGAAGCTTTCTTT. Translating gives CASLFRGGTEAFF.

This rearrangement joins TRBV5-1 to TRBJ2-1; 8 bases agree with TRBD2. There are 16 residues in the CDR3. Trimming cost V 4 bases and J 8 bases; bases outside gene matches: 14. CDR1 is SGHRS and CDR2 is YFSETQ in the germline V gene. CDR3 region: CASSRTSGTSFYEQFF. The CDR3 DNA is TGCGCCAGCAGCCGCACCTCCGGGACTAGTTTCTATGAGCAGTTCTTC.

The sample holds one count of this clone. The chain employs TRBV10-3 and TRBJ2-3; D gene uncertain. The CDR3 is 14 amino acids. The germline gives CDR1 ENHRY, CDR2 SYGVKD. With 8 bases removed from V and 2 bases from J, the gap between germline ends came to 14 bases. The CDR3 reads CAIRTASSTDTQYF. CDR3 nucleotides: TGTGCCATCCGAACGGCCTCATCCACAGATACGCAGTATTTT.

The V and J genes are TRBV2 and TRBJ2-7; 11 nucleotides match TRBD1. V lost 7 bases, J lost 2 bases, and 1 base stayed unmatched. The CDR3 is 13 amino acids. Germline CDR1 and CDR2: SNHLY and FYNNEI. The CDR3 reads CASMGQGAYEQYF. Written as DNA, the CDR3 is TGTGCCAGCATGGGACAGGGGGCCTACGAGCAGTACTTC.

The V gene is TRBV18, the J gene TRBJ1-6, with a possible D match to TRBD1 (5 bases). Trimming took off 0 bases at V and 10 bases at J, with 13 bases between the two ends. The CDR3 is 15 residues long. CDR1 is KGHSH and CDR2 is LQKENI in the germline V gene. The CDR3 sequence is CASSPPVRGGSPLHF. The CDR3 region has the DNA TGTGCCAGCTCACCACCGGTGAGGGGCGGGTCACCCCTCCACTTT. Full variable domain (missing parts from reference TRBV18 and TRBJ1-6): NAGVMQNPRHLVRRRGQEARLRCSPMKGHSHVYWYRQLPEEGLKFMVYLQKENIIDESGMPKERFSAEFPKEGPSILRIQQVVRGDSAAYFCASSPPVRGGSPLHFGNGTRLTVT.

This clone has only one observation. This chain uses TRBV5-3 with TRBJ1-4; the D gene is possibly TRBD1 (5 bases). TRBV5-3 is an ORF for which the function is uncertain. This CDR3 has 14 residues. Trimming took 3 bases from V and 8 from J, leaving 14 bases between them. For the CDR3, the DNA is TGTGCCAGAAGCTCCCGGGGGGAGGGGGAAAAACTGTTTTTT. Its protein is CARSSRGEGEKLFF.

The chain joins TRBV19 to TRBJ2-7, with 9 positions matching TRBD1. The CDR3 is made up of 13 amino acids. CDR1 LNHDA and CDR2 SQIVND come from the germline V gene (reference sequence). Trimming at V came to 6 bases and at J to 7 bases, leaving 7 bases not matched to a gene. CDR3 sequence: CASSRTGEREQYF. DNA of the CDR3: TGTGCCAGTAGCCGGACAGGGGAAAGGGAGCAGTACTTC.

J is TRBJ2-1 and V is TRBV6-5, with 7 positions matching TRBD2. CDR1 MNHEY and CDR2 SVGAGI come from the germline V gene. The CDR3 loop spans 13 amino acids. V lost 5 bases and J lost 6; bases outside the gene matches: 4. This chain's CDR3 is CASSGLGSNEQFF. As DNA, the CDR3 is TGTGCCAGCAGTGGACTAGGGTCCAATGAGCAGTTCTTC.

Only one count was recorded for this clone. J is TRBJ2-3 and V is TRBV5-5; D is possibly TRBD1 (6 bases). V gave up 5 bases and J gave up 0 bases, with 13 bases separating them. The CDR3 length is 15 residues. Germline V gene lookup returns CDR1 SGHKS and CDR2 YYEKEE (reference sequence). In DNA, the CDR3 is TGTGCCAGCAGTAACAGGGACCCTAGCACAGATACGCAGTATTTT. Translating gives CASSNRDPSTDTQYF.

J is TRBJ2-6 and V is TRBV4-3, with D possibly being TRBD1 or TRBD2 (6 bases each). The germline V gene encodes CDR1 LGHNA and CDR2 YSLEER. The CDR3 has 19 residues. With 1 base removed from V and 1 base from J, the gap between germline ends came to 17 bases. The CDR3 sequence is CASSQGAGTTLSGANVLTF. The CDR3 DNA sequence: TGCGCCAGCAGCCAAGGGGCGGGGACAACCCTTTCTGGGGCCAACGTCCTGACTTTC.

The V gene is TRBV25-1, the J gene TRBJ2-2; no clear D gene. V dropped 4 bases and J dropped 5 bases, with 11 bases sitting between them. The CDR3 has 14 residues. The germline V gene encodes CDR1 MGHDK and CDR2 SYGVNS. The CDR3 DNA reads TGTGCCAGCAGTGCGAAAAGACTTACCGGGGAGCTGTTTTTT. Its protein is CASSAKRLTGELFF.

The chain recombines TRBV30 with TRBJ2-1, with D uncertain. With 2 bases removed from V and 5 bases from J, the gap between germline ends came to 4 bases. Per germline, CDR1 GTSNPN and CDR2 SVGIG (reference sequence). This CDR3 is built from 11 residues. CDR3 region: CAWSLNNEQFF. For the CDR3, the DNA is TGTGCCTGGAGTCTGAACAATGAGCAGTTCTTC.